A single sample gave rise to the 25 T cell receptor beta chains below, sequenced in a study of cytomegalovirus exposure and HLA in healthy donors (dated 2017 in TCRdb). Libraries were prepared through the immunoSEQ multiplex PCR assay. A mixture of 60 forward primers for TCR Vbeta segments and 13 reverse primers for TCR Jbeta segments was used in the multiplex PCR. As stored in TCRdb, this immuneACCESS dataset retains in-frame rearrangements with V and J assigned. A fraction of the clones does not appear; measured against another copy, unresolved V genes explain less than half of the discrepancy, and the remainder lacks a known reason. The sample contains 100,000 to 150,000 clones, approximately 75% of them found a single time. The biggest ten clones account for around 4% of the sample. The sample comprised PBMCs. These receptors all stem from a man between 25 and 39 years old in good health and CMV-seronegative.

The V gene is TRBV29-1, the J gene TRBJ1-2; 9 bases align to TRBD1. The J segment lost 6 bases and the V segment lost 7 bases, leaving 21 bases of the junction unmatched. This CDR3 comprises 17 residues. In germline, CDR1 is SQVTM, CDR2 ANQGSEA. The CDR3 DNA is TGCAGCGCCCGGGGTGCGGGGACAGGGAAAATCCTCGATGGCTACACCTTC. This translates into CSARGAGTGKILDGYTF.

This chain uses TRBV5-1 with TRBJ1-2; D is ambiguous. The CDR3 has 14 residues. The V and J ends lost 3 bases and 8 bases respectively, with 17 bases between them. The germline V gene has CDR1 SGHRS and CDR2 YFSETQ. In DNA, the CDR3 is TGCGCCAGCAGCTCTAGCGGGGATTGGCGGGGCTACACCTTC. Protein sequence: CASSSSGDWRGYTF.

V and J are TRBV6-1 and TRBJ1-4, with TRBD1 as a possible D gene (5 bases). The CDR3 has 15 residues. Germline V lookup: CDR1 MNHNS, CDR2 SASEGT. Between the trimmed V and J ends, which lost 6 bases and 5 bases, there was a span of 16 bases. The CDR3 protein is CASSGLRGTNEKLFF. For the CDR3, the DNA is TGTGCCAGCAGCGGCCTTCGGGGGACGAATGAAAAACTGTTTTTT.

The chain links TRBV2 to TRBJ1-2; 7 nucleotides agree with TRBD1. J was trimmed by 8 bases and V by 7 bases; bases with no gene match: 16. This CDR3 contains 15 residues. Germline V gene sequence: CDR1 SNHLY, CDR2 FYNNEI. The CDR3: CASTGQQHGDLGYTF. The DNA for the CDR3 is TGTGCCAGCACGGGACAGCAACATGGAGACTTAGGCTACACCTTC.

The chain uses TRBV2 and TRBJ1-1; D call uncertain. Germline CDR1 is SNHLY and CDR2 is FYNNEI. The length of the CDR3 is 14 residues. Trimming took 8 bases from V and 3 from J, leaving 16 bases between them. CDR3: CASSFWAGDTEAFF. As DNA, the CDR3 is TGTGCCAGCTCCTTCTGGGCAGGTGACACTGAAGCTTTCTTT.

The rearrangement joins TRBV4-3 to TRBJ1-4; D may be TRBD1 (5 bases). Trimming cost V 0 bases and J 7 bases, with 21 bases left between them. The germline V gene encodes CDR1 LGHNA and CDR2 YSLEER. The CDR3 has 18 residues. In DNA, the CDR3 is TGCGCCAGCAGCCAAGATCCGGCAGGGATTAGTCTAGGTGAAAAACTGTTTTTT. It is translated as CASSQDPAGISLGEKLFF.

CDR3: CASSEGAGAQETQYF. The CDR3 bases are TGTGCCAGCAGTGAAGGAGCGGGGGCTCAAGAGACCCAGTACTTC. This chain links TRBV2 with TRBJ2-5; 8 bases fit TRBD2. The germline V gene has CDR1 SNHLY and CDR2 FYNNEI. With V trimmed by 1 base and J by 2 bases, 3 bases remained unmatched. This CDR3 contains 15 residues.

The sample holds a few counts of this clone. One end of the junction does not line up with germline, which may come from a read error. DNA of the CDR3: TGTTCCAGCAGCCAACGGGGACAGGGATATGTAGGAGGCTACGAGCAGTACTTC. Its translation: CSSSQRGQGYVGGYEQYF. The chain carries TRBV7-9 and TRBJ2-7; 9 bases line up with TRBD1. The CDR3 sequence is 18 residues long. The germline CDR1 and CDR2 sequences are SEHNR and FQNEAQ (reference sequence).

Only a few counts were recorded for this clone. The chain links TRBV25-1 to TRBJ2-3, with D possibly being TRBD2 (6 bases). Germline CDR1 MGHDK, CDR2 SYGVNS. With 1 base removed from V and 10 bases from J, the gap between germline ends came to 12 bases. The length of the CDR3 is 13 residues. The CDR3: CASSESGLPAQYF. For the CDR3, the DNA is TGTGCCAGCAGTGAATCGGGACTCCCTGCGCAGTATTTT.

The rearrangement uses TRBV7-6 and TRBJ2-5; no clear D gene. Germline V gene lookup returns CDR1 SGHVS and CDR2 FNYEAQ. Trimming stripped 2 bases from V and 2 bases from J, with 12 bases between. The CDR3 totals 15 residues. In DNA form, the CDR3 reads TGTGCCAGCAGCTTAAAGCCCGCGGAACAAGAGACCCAGTACTTC. It yields the protein CASSLKPAEQETQYF.

The chain has TRBV19 and TRBJ2-7, with 8 bases lining up with TRBD2. The CDR3 has 13 residues. Germline trimming cut 6 bases from V and 6 bases from J; bases unmatched to any gene: 7. Germline-derived CDR1 and CDR2 are LNHDA and SQIVND (reference sequence). This CDR3 is CASSPGGAGEQYF. The CDR3 bases are TGTGCCAGTAGCCCCGGGGGGGCCGGCGAGCAGTACTTC.

CDR3 region: CATSSQRGNYEQYF. The CDR3 bases are TGTGCCACCAGCAGTCAACGCGGGAACTACGAGCAGTACTTC. This chain links TRBV15 with TRBJ2-7, with D possibly being TRBD2 (6 bases). V lost 3 bases and J 3 bases, leaving 12 bases between the germline ends. This CDR3 has 14 amino acids. From germline, CDR1 is LNHNV and CDR2 YYDKDF (reference sequence).

V gene TRBV10-2 combines with J gene TRBJ1-5; 8 nucleotides line up with TRBD1. J gave up 2 bases and V 5 bases, and 8 bases lay outside the gene matches. This CDR3 comprises 16 residues. CDR1 is WSHSY, CDR2 SAAADI, per germline. CDR3 DNA sequence: TGCGCCAGCAGTCATGGACAGGGAAGCGGCAATCAGCCCCAGCATTTT. Translation: CASSHGQGSGNQPQHF.

This rearrangement joins TRBV9 to TRBJ2-2, with D possibly being TRBD1 (6 bases). This CDR3 region has 16 residues. The V gene lost 4 bases and the J gene lost 5 bases, with 18 bases spanning the gap. Germline-derived CDR1 and CDR2 are SGDLS and YYNGEE. The CDR3 sequence is CASSSRGRTSTGELFF. The CDR3 region has the DNA TGTGCCAGCAGCTCCAGGGGCAGAACATCTACCGGGGAGCTGTTTTTT. The whole variable domain, remainder taken from reference TRBV9 and TRBJ2-2, is DSGVTQTPKHLITATGQRVTLRCSPRSGDLSVYWYQQSLDQGLQFLIQYYNGEERAKGNILERFSAQQFPDLHSELNLSSLELGDSALYFCASSSRGRTSTGELFFGEGSRLTVL.

The chain carries TRBV5-4 and TRBJ2-7; the D gene is possibly TRBD1 (6 bases). Trimming cost V 0 bases and J 2 bases, with 9 bases left between them. The CDR3 runs 14 residues. CDR1 and CDR2 (germline): SGHNT, YYREEE (reference sequence). CDR3 amino acids: CASSLGTEAYEQYF. CDR3 bases: TGTGCCAGCAGCTTGGGGACAGAGGCCTACGAGCAGTACTTC.

The chain combines TRBV27 with TRBJ2-2; TRBD1 matches at 9 bases. In germline, CDR1 is MNHEY, CDR2 SMNVEV (reference sequence). V trimming: 6 bases; J trimming: 4 bases; junction bases outside the gene matches: 3. The CDR3 sequence is 14 residues long. CDR3 coding DNA: TGTGCCAGCAGCCACAGGGGGCTCACCGGGGAGCTGTTTTTT. Residues: CASSHRGLTGELFF.

Concerning this clone itself: Its ends do not fully match the called genes, so a read error is possible. The rearrangement joins TRBV7-7 to TRBJ1-1; D possibly corresponds to TRBD1 (6 bases). The CDR3 is made up of 13 amino acids. Per germline, CDR1 SSHAT and CDR2 FNYEAQ (reference sequence). DNA for the CDR3: TGTGCTAGCAGCTCCGACAGGTACACTGAAGCTTTCTTT. It codes for CASSSDRYTEAFF.

The chain couples TRBV2 to TRBJ2-3; the D gene is possibly TRBD2 (5 bases). CDR1 SNHLY and CDR2 FYNNEI come from the germline V gene. The CDR3 is 11 amino acids. Trimming took off 6 bases at V and 14 bases at J, with 15 bases between the two ends. CDR3 nucleotides: TGTGCCAGCAGGGGTGGTGGCGCGGGGTATTTT. Translated: CASRGGGAGYF.

This chain connects TRBV7-3 to TRBJ2-7, with 10 bases fitting TRBD2. V lost 2 bases, J lost 2 bases, and 3 bases stayed unmatched. The CDR3 covers 15 residues. Germline CDR1 and CDR2: SGHTA and FQGTGA. The CDR3 region has the DNA TGTGCCAGCAGCTTATTAGCGGGGGGTGCCTACGAGCAGTACTTC. As protein: CASSLLAGGAYEQYF.

The chain is built from TRBV5-6 and TRBJ2-4; the match to TRBD1 covers 8 bases. Trimming removed 4 bases from V and 7 bases from J; junction bases left unmatched: 22. The CDR3 sequence is 19 residues long. CDR1 is SGHDT, CDR2 YYEEEE, per germline. CDR3 DNA: TGTGCCAGCAGCGGAATCCGGGACAGGCGACCTTCGGGGAGTAACATTCAGTACTTC. This codes for CASSGIRDRRPSGSNIQYF.

CDR3 residues: CASSEKGAGNTIYF. The CDR3 DNA follows: TGTGCCAGCAGTGAAAAAGGGGCTGGAAACACCATATATTTT. The chain links TRBV6-1 to TRBJ1-3; tentatively, D is TRBD1 (5 bases). The V gene's germline CDR1 is MNHNS and CDR2 SASEGT. This CDR3 contains 14 residues. V lost 2 bases and J lost 2, with 7 bases in between.

V gene TRBV7-2 combines with J gene TRBJ2-3; D perhaps matches TRBD2 (6 bases). V was trimmed by 8 bases and J by 8 bases, leaving 14 bases between them. Germline CDR1 is SGHTA and CDR2 is FQGNSA. The CDR3 totals 12 residues. CDR3 sequence: CASRGEDRTQYF. CDR3 in DNA: TGTGCCAGCCGCGGGGAAGATCGTACGCAGTATTTT.

A remark on this clone: An end of the junction does not agree with germline; a read error may underlie this. V usage is TRBV29-1 and J usage is TRBJ2-7; the D is unclear. The CDR3 length is 13 residues. The germline V gene has CDR1 SQVTM and CDR2 ANQGSEA. The CDR3 coding sequence is TGCAGCGTTGCCCGTGGAAGTAACTACGGGCAGTACTTC. Translated: CSVARGSNYGQYF.

This chain links TRBV2 with TRBJ2-7, with 7 bases identical to TRBD1. The CDR3 contains 14 residues. The junction had 10 bases not matched to a gene; V was cut back by 4 bases and J by 7 bases. The V gene's germline CDR1 is SNHLY and CDR2 FYNNEI. For the CDR3, the DNA is TGTGCCAGCAGTGTTAGGACAGGTATATGGGAGCAGTACTTC. It specifies CASSVRTGIWEQYF.

This clone was counted once. The chain joins TRBV7-2 to TRBJ2-7; unclear D gene. The V and J ends lost 1 base and 3 bases respectively, with 13 bases between them. The CDR3 contains 15 residues. The germline V gene has CDR1 SGHTA and CDR2 FQGNSA. CDR3 sequence reads: CASSLVSSTNYEQYF. In nucleotides, the CDR3 is TGTGCCAGCAGCTTAGTCTCCTCTACGAACTACGAGCAGTACTTC.